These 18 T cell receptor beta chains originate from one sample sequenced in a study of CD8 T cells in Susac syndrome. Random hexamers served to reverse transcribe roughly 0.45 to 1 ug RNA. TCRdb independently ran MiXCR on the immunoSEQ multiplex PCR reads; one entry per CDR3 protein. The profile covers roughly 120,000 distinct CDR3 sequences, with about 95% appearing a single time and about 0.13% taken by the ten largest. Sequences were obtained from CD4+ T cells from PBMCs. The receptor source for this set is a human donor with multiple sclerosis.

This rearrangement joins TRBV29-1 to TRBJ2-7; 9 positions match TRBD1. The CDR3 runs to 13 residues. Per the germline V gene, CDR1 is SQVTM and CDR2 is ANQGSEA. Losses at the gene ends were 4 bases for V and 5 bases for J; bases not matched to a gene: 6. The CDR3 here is CSVGTGGRNEQYF. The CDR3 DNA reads TGCAGCGTTGGCACAGGGGGCAGGAACGAGCAGTACTTC.

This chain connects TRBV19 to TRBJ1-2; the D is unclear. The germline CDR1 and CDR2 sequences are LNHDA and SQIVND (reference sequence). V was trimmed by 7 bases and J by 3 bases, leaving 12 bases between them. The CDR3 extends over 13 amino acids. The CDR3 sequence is CASNPDPDYGYTF. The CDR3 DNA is TGTGCCAGTAACCCTGACCCAGACTATGGCTACACCTTC.

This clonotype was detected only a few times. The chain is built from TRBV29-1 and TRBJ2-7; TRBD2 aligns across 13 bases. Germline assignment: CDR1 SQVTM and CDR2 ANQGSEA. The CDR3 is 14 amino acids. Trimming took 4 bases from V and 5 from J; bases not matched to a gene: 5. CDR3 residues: CSVVKGLAGDEQYF. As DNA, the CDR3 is TGCAGCGTTGTAAAAGGACTAGCGGGAGACGAGCAGTACTTC.

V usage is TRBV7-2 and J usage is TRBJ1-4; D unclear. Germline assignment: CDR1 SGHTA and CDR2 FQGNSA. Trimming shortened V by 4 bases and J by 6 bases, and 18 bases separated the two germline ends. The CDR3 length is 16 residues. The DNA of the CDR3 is TGTGCCAGCAGCTCGACTCCAGATCCCCTCTATGAAAAACTGTTTTTT. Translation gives CASSSTPDPLYEKLFF.

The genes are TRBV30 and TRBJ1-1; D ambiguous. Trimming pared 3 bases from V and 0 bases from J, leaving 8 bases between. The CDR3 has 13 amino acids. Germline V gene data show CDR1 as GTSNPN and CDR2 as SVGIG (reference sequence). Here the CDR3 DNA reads TGTGCCTGGAGCTCTGGGCTGAACACTGAAGCTTTCTTT. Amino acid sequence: CAWSSGLNTEAFF.

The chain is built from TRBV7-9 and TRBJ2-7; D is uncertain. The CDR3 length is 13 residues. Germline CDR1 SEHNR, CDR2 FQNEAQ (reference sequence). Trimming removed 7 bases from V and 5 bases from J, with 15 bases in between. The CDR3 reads CASNPWGADEQYF. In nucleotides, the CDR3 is TGTGCCAGCAACCCGTGGGGTGCGGACGAGCAGTACTTC. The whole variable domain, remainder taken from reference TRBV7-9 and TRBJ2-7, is DTGVSQNPRHKITKRGQNVTFRCDPISEHNRLYWYRQTLGQGPEFLTYFQNEAQLEKSRLLSDRFSAERPKGSFSTLEIQRTEQGDSAMYLCASNPWGADEQYFGPGTRLTVT.

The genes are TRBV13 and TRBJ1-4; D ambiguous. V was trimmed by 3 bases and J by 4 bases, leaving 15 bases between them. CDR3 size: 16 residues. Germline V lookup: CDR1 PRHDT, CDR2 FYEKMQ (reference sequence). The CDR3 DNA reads TGTGCCAGCAGCTTTGGAGGGCTGGGGAGTAATGAAAAACTGTTTTTT. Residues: CASSFGGLGSNEKLFF. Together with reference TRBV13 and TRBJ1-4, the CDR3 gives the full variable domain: AAGVIQSPRHLIKEKRETATLKCYPIPRHDTVYWYQQGPGQDPQFLISFYEKMQSDKGSIPDRFSAQQFSDYHSELNMSSLELGDSALYFCASSFGGLGSNEKLFFGSGTQLSVL.

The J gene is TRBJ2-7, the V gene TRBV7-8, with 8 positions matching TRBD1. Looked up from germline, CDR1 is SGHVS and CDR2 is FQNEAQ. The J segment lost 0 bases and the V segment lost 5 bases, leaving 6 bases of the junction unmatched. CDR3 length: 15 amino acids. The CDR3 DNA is TGTGCCAGCAGCCATGGGGACAGGCCCTCCTACGAGCAGTACTTC. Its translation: CASSHGDRPSYEQYF.

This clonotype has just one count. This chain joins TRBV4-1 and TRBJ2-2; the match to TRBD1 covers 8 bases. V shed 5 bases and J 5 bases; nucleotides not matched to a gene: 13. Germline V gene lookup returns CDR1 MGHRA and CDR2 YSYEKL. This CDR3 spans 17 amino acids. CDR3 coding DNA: TGCGCCAGCAGCTTTCCGGACAGGGAGTTTGGGACCGGGGAGCTGTTTTTT. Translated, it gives CASSFPDREFGTGELFF.

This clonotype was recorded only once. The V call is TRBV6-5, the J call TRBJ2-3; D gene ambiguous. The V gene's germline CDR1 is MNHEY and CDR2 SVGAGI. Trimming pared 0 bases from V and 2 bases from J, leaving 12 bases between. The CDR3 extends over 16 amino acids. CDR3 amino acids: CASSYSLTVVTDTQYF. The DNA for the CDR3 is TGTGCCAGCAGTTACTCGCTAACCGTTGTCACAGATACGCAGTATTTT.

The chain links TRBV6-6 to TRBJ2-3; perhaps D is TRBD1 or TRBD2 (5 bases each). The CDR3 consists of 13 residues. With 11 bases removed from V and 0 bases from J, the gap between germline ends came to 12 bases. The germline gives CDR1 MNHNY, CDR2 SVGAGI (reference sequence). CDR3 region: CALGASSTDTQYF. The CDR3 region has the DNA TGTGCCCTCGGGGCCTCTAGCACAGATACGCAGTATTTT.

The CDR3 nucleotides are TGTGCCAGCAGGTCAGGAGGTAGCGTTACCGGGGAGCTGTTTTTT. Its protein product is CASRSGGSVTGELFF. The V gene is TRBV4-2, the J gene TRBJ2-2; D may be TRBD2 (5 bases). Trimming stripped 6 bases from V and 5 bases from J, with 16 bases between. Germline-derived CDR1 and CDR2 are LGHNA and YNFKEQ. CDR3 length: 15 residues.

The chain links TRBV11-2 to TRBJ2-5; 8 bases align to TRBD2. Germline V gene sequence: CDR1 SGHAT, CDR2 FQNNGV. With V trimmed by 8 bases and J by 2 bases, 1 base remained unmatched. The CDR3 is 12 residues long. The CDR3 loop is CASRGGQETQYF. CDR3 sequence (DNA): TGTGCCAGCCGGGGGGGACAAGAGACCCAGTACTTC.

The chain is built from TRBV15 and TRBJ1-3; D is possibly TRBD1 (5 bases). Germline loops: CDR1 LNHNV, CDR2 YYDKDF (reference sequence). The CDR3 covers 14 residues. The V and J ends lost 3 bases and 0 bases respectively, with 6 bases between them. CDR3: CATSSRASGNTIYF. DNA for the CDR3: TGTGCCACCAGCAGCAGGGCCTCTGGAAACACCATATATTTT.

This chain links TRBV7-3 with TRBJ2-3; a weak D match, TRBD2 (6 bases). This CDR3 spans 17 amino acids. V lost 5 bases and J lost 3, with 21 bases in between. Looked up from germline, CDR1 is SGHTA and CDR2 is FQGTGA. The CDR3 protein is CASSRTPLGGETDTQYF. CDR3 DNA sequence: TGTGCCAGCAGCCGTACTCCCCTAGGCGGGGAAACAGATACGCAGTATTTT.

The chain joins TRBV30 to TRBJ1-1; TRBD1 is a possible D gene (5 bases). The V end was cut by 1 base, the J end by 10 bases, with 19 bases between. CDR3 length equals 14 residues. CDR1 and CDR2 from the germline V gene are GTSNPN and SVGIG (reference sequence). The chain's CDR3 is CAWSAPRDSGTAFF. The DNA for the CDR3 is TGTGCCTGGAGTGCCCCGAGGGACTCCGGGACAGCTTTCTTT. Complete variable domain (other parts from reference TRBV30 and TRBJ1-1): SQTIHQWPATLVQPVGSPLSLECTVEGTSNPNLYWYRQAAGRGLQLLFYSVGIGQISSEVPQNLSASRPQDRQFILSSKKLLLSDSGFYLCAWSAPRDSGTAFFGQGTRLTVV.

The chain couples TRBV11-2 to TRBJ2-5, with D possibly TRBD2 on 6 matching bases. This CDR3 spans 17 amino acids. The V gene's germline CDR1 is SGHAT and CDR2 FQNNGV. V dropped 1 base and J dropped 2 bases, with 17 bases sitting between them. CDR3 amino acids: CASSLGARLELQETQYF. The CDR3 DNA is TGTGCCAGCAGCTTAGGCGCGCGACTAGAACTACAAGAGACCCAGTACTTC. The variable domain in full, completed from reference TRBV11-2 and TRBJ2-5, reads EAGVAQSPRYKIIEKRQSVAFWCNPISGHATLYWYQQILGQGPKLLIQFQNNGVVDDSQLPKDRFSAERLKGVDSTLKIQPAKLEDSAVYLCASSLGARLELQETQYFGPGTRLLVL.

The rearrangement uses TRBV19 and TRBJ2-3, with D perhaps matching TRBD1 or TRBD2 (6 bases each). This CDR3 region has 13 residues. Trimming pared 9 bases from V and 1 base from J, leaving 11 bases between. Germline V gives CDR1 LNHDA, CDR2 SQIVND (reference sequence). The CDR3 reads CASRRGGTDTQYF. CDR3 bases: TGTGCCAGCCGTAGGGGGGGCACAGATACGCAGTATTTT.